This TCR beta chain was retrieved from a study of T cell responses to AZD1222 COVID-19 vaccine. Assay used: immunoSEQ multiplex PCR; TCRdb lists only in-frame clones, some missing. Of around 100,000 clones listed, around 95% are singletons. The CDR3 runs to 15 residues. Germline assignment: CDR1 ENHRY and CDR2 SYGVKD. The V gene lost 2 bases and the J gene lost 5 bases, with 13 bases spanning the gap. Overall study findings and caveats: Repertoire sampling happened only post peak T cell response. AZD1222 recipients seropositive at baseline numbered only five or six. Nearly half of spike-specific TCRs reportedly target unmutated variant regions. A mostly white British donor set with more females was recruited, and clonal diversity was possibly underestimated.

Concerning this clone itself: Its specificity is unknown.

Specimen: peripheral blood, collected on day 0 of AZD1222 vaccination. The genes are TRBV10-3 and TRBJ1-5; D may be TRBD1 (5 bases). This TCR was recovered from an adult in good health. As DNA, the CDR3 is TGTGCCATCAGTGAGAGGGCAGGAGGGGATCAGCCCCAGCATTTT. Protein: CAISERAGGDQPQHF.